Here is one T cell receptor beta chain with its context. Its target is not known. CDR1 and CDR2 (germline): GTSNPN, SVGIG (reference sequence). This CDR3 is built from 13 residues. The V gene end was trimmed by 1 base and the J gene end by 8 bases; junction bases not matched to a gene: 0. This sample is part of a study of cytomegalovirus exposure and HLA in healthy donors. Study-level information: Around 79 million unique TCRs, all from HLA-typed donors, were included in an early release of the data. Points from the study as a whole: The study labeled 170 or so TCR beta chains cytomegalovirus-associated.

Healthy individuals who donated bone marrow served as the donors. 60 Vbeta and 13 Jbeta primers were used in PCR. Method: immunoSEQ multiplex PCR; TCRdb's copy keeps in-frame clones and lacks some. The table has fewer than 130,000 clones, about three quarters seen once. This clonotype originated in a woman aged 30 to 39 in good health and CMV-seronegative. Material for sequencing was PBMCs. The chain employs TRBV30 and TRBJ1-4; TRBD1 aligns across 11 bases. CDR3 amino acids: CAWSGTGGEKLFF. The CDR3 DNA reads as TGTGCCTGGAGTGGGACAGGGGGCGAAAAACTGTTTTTT.